This record concerns one T cell receptor beta chain sequence. Per germline, CDR1 SGHRS and CDR2 YFSETQ. Trimming took 2 bases from V and 4 from J; bases not matched to a gene: 3. This CDR3 is 14 amino acids long. This entry comes from a study of cytotoxic CD8 clonotypes in ibrutinib-treated CLL. Profiled with immunoSEQ multiplex PCR; TCRdb holds only in-frame clones, not every one. Of around 70,000 clones listed, 90% are singletons. The sample was PBMCs, taken after 12 months of ibrutinib treatment. The chain is built from TRBV5-1 and TRBJ2-7; 10 nucleotides align to TRBD2. This clonotype was sampled from a human donor with chronic lymphocytic leukemia. CDR3 DNA: TGCGCCAGCAGCTTCGGGACTAGCGTTTACGAGCAGTACTTC. This encodes CASSFGTSVYEQYF. The full variable domain, with the rest looked up from reference TRBV5-1 and TRBJ2-7, is KAGVTQTPRYLIKTRGQQVTLSCSPISGHRSVSWYQQTPGQGLQFLFEYFSETQRNKGNFPGRFSGRQFSNSRSEMNVSTLELGDSALYLCASSFGTSVYEQYFGPGTRLTVT.